This T cell receptor beta chain is drawn from a study of blood T cell repertoires in COVID-19. As for the study in general: The analysed material was cDNA or gDNA that came from T cells, B-cell-depleted T cells, or PBMCs.

Study members were between roughly 18 and 100 years old and lived in 24 US regions. Participants' own reports of clinical history determined their cohort assignment. The CDR3 contains 15 residues. Germline values: CDR1 SEHNR, CDR2 FQNEAQ (reference sequence). Germline trimming cut 5 bases from V and 7 bases from J; bases unmatched to any gene: 7. Data came from immunoSEQ multiplex PCR; TCRdb stores just in-frame clones and leaves some out. This sample has 180,000 or so clones; roughly 87% occur once, and the top ten carry 1% to 1.5%. The chain has TRBV7-9 and TRBJ2-1, with 11 bases that match TRBD2. The source is a human donor with acute COVID-19. The donor label of this sample is uncertain. Sequencing was done on a sample of PBMCs or T cells enriched from blood (not recorded which). CDR3 sequence reads: CASSSPGLAVNEQFF. The CDR3 DNA sequence: TGTGCCAGCAGCAGTCCGGGACTAGCGGTGAATGAGCAGTTCTTC.